The next 27 T cell receptor beta chains were all read from a single sample in a study of blood T cell repertoires in COVID-19. Measured with immunoSEQ multiplex PCR; TCRdb has only the in-frame clones, and not every one. The table shows more than 150,000 clones, with nearly 90% occurring only once. The source material was peripheral blood. Receptors originate from a man aged 50-59 years with acute or convalescent COVID-19.

V usage is TRBV4-3 and J usage is TRBJ1-5, with D unresolved. V shed 0 bases and J shed 7 bases, with 7 bases lying between them. The CDR3 runs 13 residues. CDR1 is LGHNA, CDR2 YSLEER, per germline. The CDR3: CASSQEIRQPQHF. The CDR3 DNA is TGCGCCAGCAGCCAAGAGATCCGGCAGCCCCAGCATTTT.

The V gene is TRBV11-2, the J gene TRBJ2-2; 7 positions match TRBD1. Per the germline V gene, CDR1 is SGHAT and CDR2 is FQNNGV. Trimming cost V 5 bases and J 1 base; bases outside gene matches: 7. The CDR3 runs to 16 residues. For the CDR3, the DNA is TGTGCCAGCAGCACCTACAGGGGCGTGAACACCGGGGAGCTGTTTTTT. Protein product: CASSTYRGVNTGELFF. Complete variable domain (other parts from reference TRBV11-2 and TRBJ2-2): EAGVAQSPRYKIIEKRQSVAFWCNPISGHATLYWYQQILGQGPKLLIQFQNNGVVDDSQLPKDRFSAERLKGVDSTLKIQPAKLEDSAVYLCASSTYRGVNTGELFFGEGSRLTVL.

The V and J genes are TRBV3-1 (or the pseudogene TRBV3-2) and TRBJ1-3; TRBD1 might be the D (5 bases). The V gene lost 1 base and the J gene lost 4 bases, with 11 bases spanning the gap. This CDR3 is built from 15 residues. From germline, CDR1 is LGHDT and CDR2 YNNKEL (reference sequence). CDR3 bases: TGTGCCAGCAGCCAAGTGTTAGGGGCAGGAAACACCATATATTTT. Translating it yields CASSQVLGAGNTIYF.

This chain connects TRBV5-1 to TRBJ2-1, with a possible D match to TRBD1 (5 bases). The V end lost 0 bases, the J end lost 5 bases, and 9 bases lay between the germline ends. CDR3 size: 14 residues. The V gene's germline CDR1 is SGHRS and CDR2 YFSETQ. CDR3 DNA sequence: TGCGCCAGCAGCTTGGAAAGGACACACAATGAGCAGTTCTTC. This translates into CASSLERTHNEQFF.

This clone showed up just once. V usage is TRBV6-2 or TRBV6-3 and J usage is TRBJ2-3; D is perhaps TRBD2 (6 bases). Trimming stripped 5 bases from V and 5 bases from J, with 11 bases between. The CDR3 spans 13 residues. Per germline, CDR1 MNHEY and CDR2 SVGEGT. CDR3 DNA sequence: TGTGCCAGCAGTGCCCTCGGGAGAGATACGCAGTATTTT. Translated, it gives CASSALGRDTQYF.

The chain carries TRBV30 and TRBJ2-1, with D uncertain. Per germline, CDR1 GTSNPN and CDR2 SVGIG (reference sequence). The CDR3 is made up of 15 amino acids. V was pared by 3 bases and J by 6 bases, with 18 bases between. The DNA for the CDR3 is TGTGCCTGGAGCCTCAGTCCCGACTCCCCCAATGAGCAGTTCTTC. Encoded protein: CAWSLSPDSPNEQFF.

The V and J genes are TRBV27 and TRBJ2-3, with 9 bases identical to TRBD2. This CDR3 contains 16 residues. V shed 0 bases, J shed 4 bases, and the junction held 5 bases outside the gene matches. CDR1 MNHEY and CDR2 SMNVEV come from the germline V gene (reference sequence). The CDR3 nucleotides are TGTGCCAGCAGTTTATCAGCGGGGGGAGGCGCAGATACGCAGTATTTT. Amino acids: CASSLSAGGGADTQYF.

This sequence joins TRBV5-1 and TRBJ2-3; TRBD1 matches 9 bases. The CDR3 loop spans 16 amino acids. With 4 bases clipped from V and 0 bases from J, the junction kept 6 bases outside the gene matches. Germline V CDR1 and CDR2: SGHRS, YFSETQ. The CDR3: CASSRTTGGSTDTQYF. As DNA, the CDR3 is TGCGCCAGCAGCCGTACCACAGGGGGCAGCACAGATACGCAGTATTTT. Complete variable domain (other parts from reference TRBV5-1 and TRBJ2-3): KAGVTQTPRYLIKTRGQQVTLSCSPISGHRSVSWYQQTPGQGLQFLFEYFSETQRNKGNFPGRFSGRQFSNSRSEMNVSTLELGDSALYLCASSRTTGGSTDTQYFGPGTRLTVL.

The CDR3 nucleotides are TGTGCCAGCAGTACAATGACAGGTGACTCTGGAAACACCATATATTTT. It specifies CASSTMTGDSGNTIYF. The chain employs TRBV27 and TRBJ1-3; D may be TRBD1 (6 bases). Trimming pared 5 bases from V and 0 bases from J, leaving 14 bases between. Germline V gene lookup returns CDR1 MNHEY and CDR2 SMNVEV (reference sequence). This CDR3 has 16 residues.

The rearrangement links TRBV12-3 or TRBV12-4 to TRBJ2-3; 8 nucleotides align to TRBD1. The ends lost 1 base at V and 15 bases at J; junction bases unmatched: 6. This CDR3 contains 12 residues. The CDR3 here is CASSLGDRSKYF. The CDR3 DNA is TGTGCCAGCAGTTTAGGGGACAGGAGTAAATATTTT.

The chain uses TRBV28 and TRBJ1-3; D is perhaps TRBD1 (6 bases). The CDR3 is 17 amino acids. The germline CDR1 and CDR2 sequences are MDHEN and SYDVKM. Trimming took off 6 bases at V and 1 base at J, with 19 bases between the two ends. CDR3 amino acids: CASRSGGGARSGNTIYF. DNA of the CDR3: TGTGCCAGCAGGTCCGGCGGGGGGGCGCGGTCTGGAAACACCATATATTTT.

This chain connects TRBV7-2 to TRBJ2-1; the D gene is possibly TRBD2 (7 bases). Per the germline V gene, CDR1 is SGHTA and CDR2 is FQGNSA. CDR3 length equals 17 residues. Trimming left V 1 base short and J 7 bases short, with 20 bases between. The CDR3 region is CASSLGGAGAPKNEQFF. CDR3 DNA sequence: TGTGCCAGCAGCTTAGGGGGTGCGGGGGCCCCTAAAAATGAGCAGTTCTTC.

Concerning this clone: A read error may account for a junction end that differs from germline. The chain links TRBV28 to TRBJ1-1; D is undetermined. CDR1 is MDHEN and CDR2 is SYDVKM in the germline V gene. The CDR3 runs to 15 residues. The CDR3: CASSFIEGLKTEAFF. The CDR3 DNA is TGTGCCAGCAGTTTTATTGAGGGCTTGAAAACTGAAGCTTTCTTT.

The chain is built from TRBV9 and TRBJ2-7; 8 nucleotides match TRBD2. CDR3 length: 14 residues. Looked up from germline, CDR1 is SGDLS and CDR2 is YYNGEE. Losses at the gene ends were 4 bases for V and 2 bases for J; bases not matched to a gene: 5. The CDR3 DNA is TGTGCCAGCAGCTTAAGCGGGAGCCCCTACGAGCAGTACTTC. The encoded protein is CASSLSGSPYEQYF.

This chain connects TRBV7-8 to TRBJ2-5; 16 positions match TRBD2. CDR1 and CDR2 from the germline V gene are SGHVS and FQNEAQ. J was trimmed by 0 bases and V by 8 bases; bases with no gene match: 6. This CDR3 spans 17 amino acids. The CDR3 loop reads CASAGLAGGINQETQYF. The CDR3 DNA reads TGTGCCAGCGCGGGACTAGCGGGGGGGATCAACCAAGAGACCCAGTACTTC.

The genes are TRBV19 and TRBJ1-4; possible D gene TRBD1, 6 bases. There are 14 residues in the CDR3. Germline V CDR1 and CDR2: LNHDA, SQIVND (reference sequence). V shed 6 bases and J shed 5 bases, with 13 bases lying between them. The CDR3 nucleotides read TGTGCCAGTAGCGGGTTACAGGGAAATGAAAAACTGTTTTTT. It specifies CASSGLQGNEKLFF.

The CDR3 protein is CATRTAETQYF. The CDR3 DNA reads as TGTGCCACCAGGACAGCGGAGACCCAGTACTTC. The chain combines TRBV11-2 with TRBJ2-5, with D possibly matching TRBD1 (6 bases). The CDR3 runs to 11 residues. V was shortened by 10 bases and J by 5 bases, with 11 bases between the two germline ends. Germline CDR1 SGHAT, CDR2 FQNNGV. The whole variable domain, remainder taken from reference TRBV11-2 and TRBJ2-5, is EAGVAQSPRYKIIEKRQSVAFWCNPISGHATLYWYQQILGQGPKLLIQFQNNGVVDDSQLPKDRFSAERLKGVDSTLKIQPAKLEDSAVYLCATRTAETQYFGPGTRLLVL.

V gene TRBV6-1 combines with J gene TRBJ1-5; the match to TRBD1 covers 7 bases. Per the germline V gene, CDR1 is MNHNS and CDR2 is SASEGT. With 2 bases clipped from V and 5 bases from J, the junction kept 9 bases outside the gene matches. The CDR3 is 16 amino acids. The CDR3 DNA is TGTGCCAGCAGTGAAACATTAGGGGGCGCGGATCAGCCCCAGCATTTT. Translated: CASSETLGGADQPQHF.

The J gene is TRBJ2-7, the V gene TRBV6-1; D might be TRBD1 (5 bases). CDR3 size: 16 residues. The germline V gene has CDR1 MNHNS and CDR2 SASEGT. V lost 3 bases to trimming and J lost 0 bases, with 15 bases between them. The CDR3 sequence is CASSDPGHRGSYEQYV. CDR3 in DNA: TGTGCCAGCAGTGACCCCGGACACCGAGGCTCCTACGAGCAGTACGTC.

The gene calls are TRBV10-1 and TRBJ2-7, with TRBD1 identical over 10 bases. CDR1 is WNHNN and CDR2 is SYGVQD in the germline V gene (reference sequence). V trimming: 5 bases; J trimming: 3 bases; junction bases outside the gene matches: 4. This CDR3 has 14 amino acids. The CDR3 sequence is CASSRDRGNYEQYF. The CDR3 DNA follows: TGCGCCAGCAGTAGGGACAGGGGCAACTACGAGCAGTACTTC.

The gene calls are TRBV7-9 and TRBJ2-4; 8 positions match TRBD1. CDR3 length: 17 residues. From germline, CDR1 is SEHNR and CDR2 FQNEAQ (reference sequence). J lost 1 base, V lost 10 bases, and 15 bases had no gene match. CDR3 sequence reads: CATQDRDLVRAKNIQYF. CDR3 bases: TGTGCCACCCAGGACAGGGATCTGGTTCGGGCCAAAAACATTCAGTACTTC.

The chain has TRBV27 and TRBJ1-2; 9 nucleotides match TRBD1. CDR3 size: 16 residues. The V gene's germline CDR1 is MNHEY and CDR2 SMNVEV (reference sequence). The V and J ends lost 7 bases and 5 bases, in that order; junction bases with no gene match: 14. CDR3 DNA: TGTGCCAGCACCCCCTTGGGGACAGGGAAGACATATGGCTACACCTTC. Protein: CASTPLGTGKTYGYTF.

The CDR3 sequence is CASSSSPGTVNEKLFF. CDR3 DNA: TGTGCCAGCAGCTCCTCCCCCGGGACAGTTAATGAAAAACTGTTTTTT. V and J are TRBV7-9 and TRBJ1-4; 7 bases fit TRBD1. This CDR3 region has 16 residues. V gave up 4 bases and J gave up 4 bases; unmatched junction bases: 9. Germline V gene data show CDR1 as SEHNR and CDR2 as FQNEAQ (reference sequence).

A single count supports this clone. The rearrangement uses TRBV3-1 (or the pseudogene TRBV3-2) and TRBJ2-3; no reliable D call. Trimming removed 2 bases from V and 7 bases from J, with 13 bases in between. CDR3 size: 14 residues. Germline V gene lookup returns CDR1 LGHDT and CDR2 YNNKEL (reference sequence). CDR3 in amino acids: CASSQFDITHTQYF. CDR3 coding DNA: TGTGCCAGCAGCCAATTCGACATCACCCATACGCAGTATTTT.

J is TRBJ2-6 and V is TRBV5-5, with D possibly being TRBD1 (6 bases). V lost 2 bases to trimming and J lost 0 bases, with 12 bases between them. The length of the CDR3 is 17 residues. Germline V gene lookup returns CDR1 SGHKS and CDR2 YYEKEE (reference sequence). CDR3 amino acids: CASSLWTASSGANVLTF. CDR3 DNA sequence: TGTGCCAGCAGCTTATGGACAGCATCCTCTGGGGCCAACGTCCTGACTTTC.

This chain connects TRBV20-1 to TRBJ2-4; D might be TRBD2 (6 bases). The V gene lost 3 bases and the J gene lost 7 bases, with 19 bases spanning the gap. Germline assignment: CDR1 DFQATT and CDR2 SNEGSKA (reference sequence). The CDR3 has 15 amino acids. The CDR3 sequence: CSASLRLPGRNIQYF. CDR3 nucleotide sequence: TGCAGTGCTAGTTTAAGGCTCCCGGGGAGGAACATTCAGTACTTC.

The chain uses TRBV15 and TRBJ2-2; possibly TRBD1 for D (5 bases). Looked up from germline, CDR1 is LNHNV and CDR2 is YYDKDF (reference sequence). V lost 3 bases and J lost 1, with 9 bases in between. The CDR3 consists of 15 residues. The CDR3 reads CATSRQGLNTGELFF. In DNA form, the CDR3 reads TGTGCCACCAGCAGGCAGGGATTGAACACCGGGGAGCTGTTTTTT.